Included here is one TCR beta chain sequence, with context. Its binding antigen is unknown. No per-base quality is available; no much larger clone lies one base away. For this chain, trimming is 3 bases at the V end and 2 bases at the J end, and the number of junction bases without a gene match is 5. The germline V gene provides CDR1 SGHRS and CDR2 YFSETQ. Taken from cysteine to phenylalanine, the CDR3 has 14 residues. Of the read, only the CDR3 DNA is kept; its 42 bases are in frame from base 1. The immunoSEQ Assay, a bias-controlled multiplex PCR, was used to amplify TCRbeta CDR3 regions from genomic DNA. On the study's bioinformatics: The number of nucleated cells in each sample was estimated by amplification of reference gene primers within the assay. Sequence reads were collapsed and filtered to measure the absolute abundance of every unique TCRbeta CDR3 rearrangement. For each sample, productive Simpson clonality was calculated as the square root of Simpson's diversity index over productive rearrangements. TCRdb took over this immuneACCESS table, retaining in-frame rearrangements with V and J assigned. Such tables are incomplete; in checked studies, under half of the missing clones stem from an unresolved V gene, and the remainder is unexplained. V, J and clone size are those of that table, while D and trimming were read from the DNA. This sample comprises over 110,000 clones, about 91% of them detected only once. Around 26% of the sample goes to the ten largest clones.

The sample comes from a study of blood T cell repertoires in COVID-19 (dated by TCRdb to the early 2020s). The study in broad terms: Samples covering the acute and convalescent phases of COVID-19 were provided by collaborators in the United States, Italy and Spain. The prospective study material was composed of cDNA or gDNA derived from T cells, B-cell-depleted T cells, or PBMCs. The dataset comprised deeply sampled blood TCRbeta repertoires from subjects exposed to, actively infected with, or recovered from COVID-19. The repertoires were made available in a free public database intended to serve as a resource for research on the immune response to SARS-CoV-2. The samples were drawn from two sources: the first 160 participants of the ongoing ImmuneRACE study, and 1,000 to 1,500 subjects contributed by 6 global collaborators. Nearly every sample came with metadata listing a de-identified subject ID, COVID-19 status, age in years and sex. Where available, HLA class I and class II types were taken from metadata supplied by the sample provider and were not determined by assay-based typing. Points the paper makes about the study in general: The amount of clinical and demographic metadata varied by source and participant and was provided uncurated.

The collaborating institutions used their own protocols to collect whole blood in K2EDTA tubes. For TCRbeta analysis, collaborators shipped samples as frozen whole blood, isolated PBMCs, or DNA extracted from either of those sample types. The TCR originated in a human donor in a cohort sampled during active COVID-19. Sequencing used peripheral blood. The rearranged chain carries TRBV5-1 and TRBJ2-7; 7 junctional bases match TRBD1. The DNA sequence is TGCGCCAGCAGCTCGGTGACAGGGCCCTACGAGCAGTACTTC. Its protein reads: CASSSVTGPYEQYF.